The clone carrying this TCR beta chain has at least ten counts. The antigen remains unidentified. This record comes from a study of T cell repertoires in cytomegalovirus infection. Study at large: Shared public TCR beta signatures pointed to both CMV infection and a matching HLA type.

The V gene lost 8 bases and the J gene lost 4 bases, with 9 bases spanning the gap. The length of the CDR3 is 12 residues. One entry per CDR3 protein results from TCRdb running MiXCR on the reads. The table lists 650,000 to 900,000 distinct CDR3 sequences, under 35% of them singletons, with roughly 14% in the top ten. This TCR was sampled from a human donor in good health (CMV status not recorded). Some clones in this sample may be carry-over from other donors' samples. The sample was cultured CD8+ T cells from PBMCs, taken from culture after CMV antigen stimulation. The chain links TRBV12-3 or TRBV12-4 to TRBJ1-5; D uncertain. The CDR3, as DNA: TGTGCCAGCGAAGGGAAGAATCAGCCCCAGCATTTT. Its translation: CASEGKNQPQHF.